Shown below are 2 T cell receptor beta chains from a single sample sequenced in a study of shared clonotypes between healthy human individuals. Clones were read by immunoSEQ multiplex PCR, and TCRdb kept only the in-frame ones, dropping some. The sample yields some 2,100,000 clones, about 93% seen once. It was CD45RO-negative cells, positively selected for CCR7, that made up naive CD8 cells, with terminally differentiated effector memory CD45RA+ cells excluded. The sequencing input was naive CD8+ T cells from PBMCs. The receptor source for this set is a man younger than 35 in good health. Some clones in this sample may be carry-over from other donors' samples.

The rearrangement links TRBV10-3 to TRBJ2-2; 10 bases match TRBD2. The germline V gene encodes CDR1 ENHRY and CDR2 SYGVKD. Losses at the gene ends were 6 bases for V and 6 bases for J; bases not matched to a gene: 13. This CDR3 has 17 amino acids. CDR3: CAIRTKREGQGAGELFF. The CDR3 DNA reads TGTGCCATCAGAACTAAGCGGGAGGGCCAGGGAGCCGGGGAGCTGTTTTTT.

A remark on this clone: Other DNA variants within this sample encode the same CDR3. The V call is TRBV4-1, the J call TRBJ2-7; TRBD2 might be the D (5 bases). The V gene's germline CDR1 is MGHRA and CDR2 YSYEKL. The V end lost 0 bases, the J end lost 2 bases, and 8 bases lay between the germline ends. The CDR3 is 14 amino acids. This CDR3 reads CASSQDEGPYEQYF. The CDR3 DNA reads as TGCGCCAGCAGCCAAGATGAGGGTCCCTACGAGCAGTACTTC.